This T cell receptor (beta chain) came from a study of beta chain features in type 1 diabetes. The CDR3 totals 16 residues. Trimming took off 0 bases at V and 6 bases at J, with 16 bases between the two ends. Germline assignment: CDR1 SGDLS and CDR2 YYNGEE. Regarding the study as a whole: Significant though moderate, a shortening of TCRB CDR3s appeared in all four CD4+ subsets of Type 1 diabetes patients. VDJ junctions from type 1 diabetes patients carried fewer insertions and larger deletions. Whether HLA type affects TCRB rearrangement stayed undetermined in the present work.

CD45RO/CCR7/CD25/CD127/CD95/CD27 separated CD4+ naive, central memory, regulatory and stem cell-like memory cells by sorting. TCRB transcripts that were expressed got sequenced, as all of the isolated RNA had been reverse transcribed. This table comes from immunoSEQ multiplex PCR, and its TCRdb copy is limited to in-frame clones, with some not included. In the table there are 250,000 to 350,000 clones, around an eighth of which are singletons. This clone was detected only a few times. The antigen is not known. The chain is built from TRBV9 and TRBJ2-4; TRBD1 might be the D (7 bases). The TCR comes from a man aged 30 to 39 with type 1 diabetes. The sequenced sample consisted of naive CD4+ T cells from blood. The CDR3 nucleotides read TGTGCCAGCAGCGTAGTCGGCGGGACAGACTTAAACATTCAGTACTTC. Translated: CASSVVGGTDLNIQYF.